The 25 T cell receptor beta chains listed next were all sequenced from one sample in a study of shared clonotypes between healthy human individuals. Repertoires were generated with immunoSEQ multiplex PCR, while TCRdb's copy carries only in-frame clones and drops some. The sample contains more than 2,000,000 clones, over 90% of which appear only once. Sample: naive CD4+ T cells from PBMCs. Specified subset: CD45RA+ positively selected. Every receptor here comes from a man aged 18-30 years in good health. Some clones in this sample may be carry-over from other donors' samples.

The sample holds one count of this clone. This chain connects TRBV19 to TRBJ2-7, with D perhaps being TRBD1 or TRBD2 (5 bases each). The germline V gene has CDR1 LNHDA and CDR2 SQIVND (reference sequence). The CDR3 runs to 12 residues. Trimming cost V 9 bases and J 3 bases, with 12 bases left between them. The CDR3 sequence is CASQGVNYEQYF. DNA for the CDR3: TGTGCCAGCCAGGGAGTCAACTACGAGCAGTACTTC.

This clone turned up a few times. Additional DNA sequences in this sample encode the identical CDR3. The V and J genes are TRBV5-1 and TRBJ1-1; D gene uncertain. The CDR3 is 12 amino acids. Germline values: CDR1 SGHRS, CDR2 YFSETQ. The V and J ends lost 2 bases and 4 bases respectively, with 6 bases between them. Written as DNA, the CDR3 is TGCGCCAGCAGCTTTGAAGGCACTGAAGCTTTCTTT. This codes for CASSFEGTEAFF.

Worth noting for this clone: Within the sample, other DNA sequences also encode this same CDR3. J is TRBJ1-1 and V is TRBV5-1; D unresolved. V gave up 4 bases and J gave up 0 bases, with 7 bases separating them. Germline V CDR1 and CDR2: SGHRS, YFSETQ. This CDR3 contains 13 residues. The CDR3 is CASSPTMNTEAFF. For the CDR3, the DNA is TGCGCCAGCAGCCCGACTATGAACACTGAAGCTTTCTTT. The full variable domain, with the rest looked up from reference TRBV5-1 and TRBJ1-1, is KAGVTQTPRYLIKTRGQQVTLSCSPISGHRSVSWYQQTPGQGLQFLFEYFSETQRNKGNFPGRFSGRQFSNSRSEMNVSTLELGDSALYLCASSPTMNTEAFFGQGTRLTVV.

This clone was counted a single time. The same CDR3 can be traced to other DNA sequences in this sample. The chain joins TRBV4-1 to TRBJ2-1; TRBD2 aligns across 10 bases. V trimming: 4 bases; J trimming: 0 bases; junction bases outside the gene matches: 0. The CDR3 is 15 amino acids. Germline loops: CDR1 MGHRA, CDR2 YSYEKL. The CDR3 protein is CASSPSGSSYNEQFF. CDR3 nucleotides: TGCGCCAGCAGCCCTAGCGGGAGCTCCTACAATGAGCAGTTCTTC.

The rearrangement links TRBV11-2 to TRBJ2-5, with 11 bases lining up with TRBD2. J gave up 2 bases and V 2 bases, and 4 bases lay outside the gene matches. In germline, CDR1 is SGHAT, CDR2 FQNNGV. The CDR3 extends over 16 amino acids. CDR3 sequence reads: CASSLSLAGGQETQYF. The CDR3 DNA reads TGTGCCAGCAGCTTAAGTCTAGCGGGAGGTCAAGAGACCCAGTACTTC.

The rearrangement joins TRBV9 to TRBJ2-1, with TRBD2 matching 11 bases. This CDR3 is built from 18 residues. The V gene end was trimmed by 3 bases and the J gene end by 1 base; junction bases not matched to a gene: 9. From germline, CDR1 is SGDLS and CDR2 YYNGEE. The DNA for the CDR3 is TGTGCCAGCAGCGAGGGGACTAGCGGAAGGTATTCCTACAATGAGCAGTTCTTC. Translation: CASSEGTSGRYSYNEQFF.

The chain joins TRBV7-9 to TRBJ2-1, with 10 bases identical to TRBD2. CDR1 is SEHNR and CDR2 is FQNEAQ in the germline V gene (reference sequence). The ends lost 1 base at V and 15 bases at J; junction bases unmatched: 12. There are 15 residues in the CDR3. CDR3 in amino acids: CASSLGLAGVGVVFF. CDR3 nucleotide sequence: TGTGCCAGCAGCTTAGGGCTAGCGGGAGTTGGAGTGGTGTTCTTC.

This clone was counted only a few times. This sequence joins TRBV28 and TRBJ1-1; D is possibly TRBD1 (5 bases). Deletions cut 3 bases from V and 10 bases from J, with 15 bases between. There are 13 residues in the CDR3. Germline V gene data show CDR1 as MDHEN and CDR2 as SYDVKM. As DNA, the CDR3 is TGTGCCAGCAGTTTCCTCGTGGGAAGGGGAGCTTTCTTT. Its protein product is CASSFLVGRGAFF.

A note on this clone: Different DNA sequences within this sample yield the same CDR3. The rearrangement uses TRBV28 and TRBJ1-5; no definite D call. CDR1 and CDR2 (germline): MDHEN, SYDVKM. The V and J ends lost 3 bases and 5 bases respectively, with 8 bases between them. This CDR3 is 13 amino acids long. CDR3 nucleotides: TGTGCCAGCAGTTTCTCGGTAGATCAGCCCCAGCATTTT. Translating it yields CASSFSVDQPQHF. The full variable domain, in which reference TRBV28 and TRBJ1-5 provide the parts outside the CDR3, is DVKVTQSSRYLVKRTGEKVFLECVQDMDHENMFWYRQDPGLGLRLIYFSYDVKMKEKGDIPEGYSVSREKKERFSLILESASTNQTSMYLCASSFSVDQPQHFGDGTRLSIL.

The chain joins TRBV5-5 to TRBJ1-1; D is uncertain. The length of the CDR3 is 12 residues. The V gene's germline CDR1 is SGHKS and CDR2 YYEKEE (reference sequence). V lost 2 bases to trimming and J lost 7 bases, with 9 bases between them. This CDR3 is CASSFRPNEAFF. The CDR3 DNA reads TGTGCCAGCAGCTTCAGGCCTAATGAAGCTTTCTTT.

This clone was recorded once. This sequence joins TRBV5-8 and TRBJ2-7; 7 bases map to TRBD2. V lost 1 base and J lost 5; bases outside the gene matches: 9. This CDR3 comprises 15 residues. The germline gives CDR1 SGHTS, CDR2 YDEGEE. CDR3 bases: TGTGCCAGCAGCTTGACTGGCGGGAGTGTCCACGAGCAGTACTTC. Protein: CASSLTGGSVHEQYF.

V usage is TRBV11-2 and J usage is TRBJ1-4; no clear D gene. Germline values: CDR1 SGHAT, CDR2 FQNNGV. V gave up 7 bases and J gave up 0 bases, with 15 bases separating them. The CDR3 loop spans 16 amino acids. CDR3 sequence (DNA): TGTGCCAGCAAACGAAGCGGTTCCGCAACTAATGAAAAACTGTTTTTT. This translates into CASKRSGSATNEKLFF.

The chain is built from TRBV5-1 and TRBJ1-2, with 7 bases that match TRBD1. CDR1 SGHRS and CDR2 YFSETQ come from the germline V gene. The CDR3 contains 13 residues. Germline trimming cut 2 bases from V and 6 bases from J; bases unmatched to any gene: 4. As DNA, the CDR3 is TGCGCCAGCAGCTTAACAGGGGTCCATGGCTACACCTTC. Protein sequence: CASSLTGVHGYTF.

The V gene is TRBV11-3, the J gene TRBJ2-6; 9 positions agree with TRBD1. From germline, CDR1 is SGHNT and CDR2 YENEEA. The CDR3 loop spans 18 amino acids. Trimming at V came to 3 bases and at J to 0 bases, leaving 6 bases not matched to a gene. CDR3 in amino acids: CASSFQGTGISGANVLTF. CDR3 bases: TGTGCCAGCAGCTTCCAGGGGACAGGGATCTCTGGGGCCAACGTCCTGACTTTC.

Concerning this clone itself: The sample contains more than one DNA sequence encoding this CDR3. V gene TRBV4-1 combines with J gene TRBJ2-2, with 7 bases fitting TRBD2. Losses at the gene ends were 0 bases for V and 0 bases for J; bases not matched to a gene: 4. The CDR3 spans 17 residues. Per the germline V gene, CDR1 is MGHRA and CDR2 is YSYEKL. CDR3 DNA sequence: TGCGCCAGCAGCCAAGAGTTAGCGGGTGCGAACACCGGGGAGCTGTTTTTT. It codes for CASSQELAGANTGELFF.

This sequence joins TRBV19 and TRBJ1-3, with D unclear. This CDR3 comprises 14 residues. Germline V gene data show CDR1 as LNHDA and CDR2 as SQIVND (reference sequence). V shed 4 bases and J shed 3 bases, with 10 bases lying between them. The CDR3 is CASSTGGSGNTIYF. CDR3 DNA sequence: TGTGCCAGTAGTACCGGTGGGAGTGGAAACACCATATATTTT.

The chain uses TRBV6-1 and TRBJ1-5, with D hard to call. Trimming left V 5 bases short and J 0 bases short, with 8 bases between. The CDR3 totals 14 residues. Per the germline V gene, CDR1 is MNHNS and CDR2 is SASEGT. The CDR3 coding sequence is TGTGCCAGCAGTCGGCGGTATAGCAATCAGCCCCAGCATTTT. Residues: CASSRRYSNQPQHF.

On this clone itself: The same CDR3 arises from other DNA sequences in this sample as well. This chain joins TRBV27 and TRBJ2-2, with D unclear. Germline values: CDR1 MNHEY, CDR2 SMNVEV (reference sequence). This CDR3 comprises 12 residues. V shed 5 bases and J shed 1 base, with 2 bases lying between them. The CDR3 loop is CASSLNTGELFF. Here the CDR3 DNA reads TGTGCCAGCAGTCTGAACACCGGGGAGCTGTTTTTT.

Points on this clone: One end of the junction varies from germline; a read error may be responsible. V usage is TRBV2 and J usage is TRBJ2-7, with D uncertain. Germline V gives CDR1 SNHLY, CDR2 FYNNEI. This CDR3 contains 14 residues. Written as DNA, the CDR3 is TGTGCCAGCAGATCTCAAGGGCCTTCCTTCGAGCAGTACTTC. This codes for CASRSQGPSFEQYF. The full variable domain, rest sourced from reference TRBV2 and TRBJ2-7, is EPEVTQTPSHQVTQMGQEVILRCVPISNHLYFYWYRQILGQKVEFLVSFYNNEISEKSEIFDDQFSVERPDGSNFTLKIRSTKLEDSAMYFCASRSQGPSFEQYFGPGTRLTVT.

This sequence joins TRBV6-1 and TRBJ2-7; 9 bases agree with TRBD2. The CDR3 contains 13 residues. The V and J ends lost 4 bases and 7 bases, in that order; junction bases with no gene match: 5. In germline, CDR1 is MNHNS, CDR2 SASEGT. The CDR3 sequence is CASSGLAGLEQYF. CDR3 nucleotides: TGTGCCAGCAGTGGGCTAGCGGGGCTGGAGCAGTACTTC.

There are a few counts of this clone. The V gene is TRBV27, the J gene TRBJ1-1, with D possibly being TRBD1 (6 bases). The ends were cut back, 0 bases at V and 3 bases at J, with 11 bases in the middle. CDR3 length: 15 amino acids. Germline V gene sequence: CDR1 MNHEY, CDR2 SMNVEV (reference sequence). The CDR3 loop reads CASSLSPTGYTEAFF. In nucleotides, the CDR3 is TGTGCCAGCAGTTTATCTCCAACAGGGTACACTGAAGCTTTCTTT.

With regard to this clone: The sample holds other DNA sequences that translate to the same CDR3. This rearrangement joins TRBV7-9 to TRBJ2-1; the match to TRBD1 covers 8 bases. J gave up 6 bases and V 1 base, and 2 bases lay outside the gene matches. The CDR3 extends over 14 amino acids. The V gene's germline CDR1 is SEHNR and CDR2 FQNEAQ (reference sequence). The CDR3 reads CASSLVQGGNEQFF. CDR3 in DNA: TGTGCCAGCAGCTTAGTACAGGGGGGCAATGAGCAGTTCTTC.

Concerning this clone itself: Other DNA sequences of this sample code for an identical CDR3. This chain connects TRBV5-1 to TRBJ1-1; no clear D. Per the germline V gene, CDR1 is SGHRS and CDR2 is YFSETQ. The CDR3 covers 14 residues. V lost 0 bases to trimming and J lost 5 bases, with 11 bases between them. The CDR3 region is CASSLEVVGTEAFF. CDR3 nucleotide sequence: TGCGCCAGCAGCTTGGAGGTGGTGGGTACTGAAGCTTTCTTT. The entire variable domain, with the rest obtained from reference TRBV5-1 and TRBJ1-1, is as follows: KAGVTQTPRYLIKTRGQQVTLSCSPISGHRSVSWYQQTPGQGLQFLFEYFSETQRNKGNFPGRFSGRQFSNSRSEMNVSTLELGDSALYLCASSLEVVGTEAFFGQGTRLTVV.

The chain links TRBV6-6 to TRBJ1-2; D ambiguous. This CDR3 has 14 residues. The ends were cut back, 5 bases at V and 8 bases at J, with 18 bases in the middle. Germline V CDR1 and CDR2: MNHNY, SVGAGI (reference sequence). As DNA, the CDR3 is TGTGCCAGCAGTCACGACCGGGAGAGAGCGGGCTACACCTTC. The encoded protein is CASSHDRERAGYTF.

The chain recombines TRBV4-2 with TRBJ2-1; 9 positions agree with TRBD2. There are 16 residues in the CDR3. The germline gives CDR1 LGHNA, CDR2 YNFKEQ. V was clipped by 4 bases and J by 9 bases; unmatched bases: 13. CDR3 sequence: CASSPLKEGLAGEQFF. CDR3 in DNA: TGTGCCAGCAGCCCCCTTAAAGAGGGACTAGCTGGTGAGCAGTTCTTC.